This T cell receptor beta chain was recovered during a study of T cells after yellow fever vaccination. Study-level background: Fractions low in cell number were prepared with SMART-Seq v4 Ultra Low Input. Study-wide points: CD4 and CD8 compartments shared a small share of clonotypes. Subsequent booster samples again held most clones from primary vaccination (nearly 98% CD4, approximately 86% CD8).

CDR3 size: 13 residues. Germline V CDR1 and CDR2: SGHTA, FQGNSA. V shed 5 bases and J shed 4 bases, with 12 bases lying between them. By 5'RACE template switching, TCR cDNA was produced, with a universal primer site and UMIs added in the process. TCRdb itself ran the 5' RACE reads through MiXCR, one entry per CDR3 protein. The sample lists around 530,000 distinct CDR3 sequences, roughly a sixth occurring once. For this clonotype: Antigen unknown.

This specimen was PBMCs, taken 5 days after the first yellow fever vaccination. The chain carries TRBV7-2 and TRBJ2-7, with D perhaps TRBD1 (5 bases). The source of this sequence is a man aged 18 to 35 who received the YFV17D yellow fever vaccine. In nucleotides, the CDR3 is TGTGCCAGCAGCGCCCAGGGTGGTTACGAGCAGTACTTC. This sequence encodes CASSAQGGYEQYF.